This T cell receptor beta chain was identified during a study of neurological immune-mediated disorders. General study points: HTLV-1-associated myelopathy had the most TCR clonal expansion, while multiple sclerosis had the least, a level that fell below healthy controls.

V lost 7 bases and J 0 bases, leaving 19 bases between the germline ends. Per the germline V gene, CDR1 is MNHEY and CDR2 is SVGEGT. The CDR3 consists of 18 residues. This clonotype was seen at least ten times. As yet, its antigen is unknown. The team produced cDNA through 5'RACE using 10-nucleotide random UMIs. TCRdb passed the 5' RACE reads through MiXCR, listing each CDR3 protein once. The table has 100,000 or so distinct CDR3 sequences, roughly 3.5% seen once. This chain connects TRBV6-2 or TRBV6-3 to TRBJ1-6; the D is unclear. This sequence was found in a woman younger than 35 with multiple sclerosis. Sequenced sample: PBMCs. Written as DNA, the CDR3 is TGTGCCAGCACCTCGTGGGGTCCTCAAAGCTCCTATAATTCACCCCTCCACTTT. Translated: CASTSWGPQSSYNSPLHF.